A single T cell receptor beta chain is shown here with its context. Its antigen remains undetermined. No much larger clone is present one base from it, and per-base qualities are unavailable. The data are from a study of technical replicates of blood from a few donors (dated by TCRdb to about 2017). The method behind the library was the immunoSEQ multiplex PCR assay. This is the immuneACCESS table as TCRdb keeps it, with only in-frame sequences that have V and J called. A part of the clones is gone; compared with another copy, unresolved V genes explain less than half, and the rest is unexplained. In this sample the table shows 70,000 or so clones, 95% to 98% of which occur a single time. Of the sample, approximately 0.21% is held by the ten largest clones. The cysteine opens and the phenylalanine closes a CDR3 of 19 amino acids. Only the CDR3 portion is preserved as DNA: 57 bases, with reading frame beginning at the first base. V is cut by 6 bases and J by 2 bases, and the space between the germline ends is 26 bases. From the germline V gene, CDR1 is SNHLY and CDR2 is FYNNEI.

The TCR sequence derives from a human donor in good health. Sample: T cells isolated from PBMCs. This chain joins TRBV2 to TRBJ1-5; matching of 5 bases hints at TRBD1 as the D gene. The DNA is TGTGCCAGCAGCGGACAACACCACACTGGGCTTTATCGCAATCAGCCCCAGCATTTT. Its amino acids are CASSGQHHTGLYRNQPQHF. Supplemented by the reference TRBV2 and TRBJ1-5 proteins around the CDR3, the complete variable domain is EPEVTQTPSHQVTQMGQEVILRCVPISNHLYFYWYRQILGQKVEFLVSFYNNEISEKSEIFDDQFSVERPDGSNFTLKIRSTKLEDSAMYFCASSGQHHTGLYRNQPQHFGDGTRLSIL.